The following is a TCR beta chain sequence with its context. Its antigen is still unknown. This entry comes from a study of beta chain features in type 1 diabetes. Whole-study findings and limits: Shortening that was moderate but significant affected the TCRB CDR3s of Type 1 diabetes patients in all four CD4+ subsets.

Markers CD45RO/CCR7/CD25/CD127/CD95/CD27 served to sort CD4+ naive, central memory, regulatory and stem cell-like memory cells. The isolated RNA, all of it, was reverse transcribed, so expressed TCRB transcripts were what got sequenced. Assay used: immunoSEQ multiplex PCR; TCRdb lists only in-frame clones, some missing. The repertoire holds 250,000 to 300,000 clones, with around 22% as singletons. The sequenced material came from naive CD4+ T cells from blood. The TCR originated in a woman in her twenties or thirties with type 1 diabetes.

The CDR3: CSVEFWDSGNTIYF. CDR3 coding DNA: TGCAGCGTTGAATTTTGGGACAGTGGAAACACCATATATTTT. The J gene is TRBJ1-3, the V gene TRBV29-1, with 7 positions matching TRBD1. The CDR3 is 14 amino acids. Germline values: CDR1 SQVTM, CDR2 ANQGSEA. With 2 bases clipped from V and 3 bases from J, the junction kept 4 bases outside the gene matches.